The T cell receptor beta chain described here comes from a study of shared clonotypes between healthy human individuals. In this sample, this clone turned up a few times. A junction end diverges from the germline sequence, so it may reflect a read error. Sequenced by immunoSEQ multiplex PCR; TCRdb stores in-frame clones only, minus some. The repertoire holds about a million clones, with 70% to 85% as singletons. Germline V gene lookup returns CDR1 SGHNT and CDR2 YYREEE (reference sequence). The CDR3 consists of 13 residues. V gene TRBV5-4 combines with J gene TRBJ1-3; D possibly corresponds to TRBD1 (5 bases). This clonotype was obtained from a young man in good health. Some clones in this sample may be carry-over from other donors' samples. Sample: memory CD4+ T cells from PBMCs. Subset given: CD45RA-negative fraction. As DNA, the CDR3 is TGTGCCAGCAGCTTGGTGGGGGGAAGCACCATATATTTT. It yields the protein CASSLVGGSTIYF.